The present entry profiles one TCR beta chain with its context. The target antigen is unknown. Per the germline V gene, CDR1 is MGHDK and CDR2 is SYGVNS. The CDR3 totals 15 residues. V dropped 3 bases and J dropped 6; count of bases not matched to a gene: 6. This entry belongs to a study of T cells in localized non-small cell lung cancer. Study observations and caveats: Measurement of T cell clonality placed uninvolved adjacent lung highest, above the level in tumor. Appearing in adjacent lung were a median about 50 of the top 100 tumor clones.

Clones were read by immunoSEQ multiplex PCR, and TCRdb kept only the in-frame ones, dropping some. The sample lists about 35,000 clones; about 91% were seen once. This TCR was sampled from a female donor of 60 years or more with stage II lung adenocarcinoma. The chain is built from TRBV25-1 and TRBJ2-2, with 8 bases identical to TRBD1. The specimen comprised peripheral blood mononuclear cells, sampled before any cancer treatment. The CDR3 DNA is TGTGCCAGCAGTGAGACAGGGGCCCTCGCCGGGGAGCTGTTTTTT. It translates to CASSETGALAGELFF.